This T cell receptor (beta chain) was identified during a study of shared clonotypes between healthy human individuals. Study-level findings and limits: Researchers sampled blood only, noting tissue repertoires likely differ. Compared with clonotypes that all four donors shared, non-shared clonotypes had lower generation probabilities. The naive CD4 repertoires of a handful of donors were compared, and around 5% of clonotypes were shared.

Libraries were prepared by immunoSEQ multiplex PCR; TCRdb keeps only in-frame clonotypes and omits some of them. Of around 580,000 clones listed, nearly 98% are singletons. The CDR3 runs to 13 residues. V lost 2 bases, J lost 0 bases, and 6 bases lay in between. Germline CDR1 reads SGHKS; CDR2 reads YYEKEE (reference sequence). A remark on this clone: Its antigen is still unknown.

It was CD45RO-negative cells, positively selected for CCR7, that made up naive CD8 cells, with terminally differentiated effector memory CD45RA+ cells excluded. Donors were healthy HIV-negative adults without recent acute infections or vaccinations. The receptor's source is a man aged 30 to 45 in good health. The rearrangement uses TRBV5-5 and TRBJ2-7; tentative D call: TRBD1 (5 bases). Sequencing was carried out using naive CD8+ T cells sorted from blood. The CDR3 DNA reads as TGTGCCAGCAGCTTCCAGGGCTCCTACGAGCAGTACTTC. Translation gives CASSFQGSYEQYF.